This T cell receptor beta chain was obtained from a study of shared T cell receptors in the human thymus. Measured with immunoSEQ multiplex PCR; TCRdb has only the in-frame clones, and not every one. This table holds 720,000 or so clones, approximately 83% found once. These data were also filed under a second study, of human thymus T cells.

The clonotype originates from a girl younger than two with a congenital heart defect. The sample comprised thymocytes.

CDR3 protein: CASRPGGGPNTEAFF. Written as DNA, the CDR3 is TGTGCCAGCAGACCCGGGGGGGGTCCGAACACTGAAGCTTTCTTT. This chain connects TRBV27 to TRBJ1-1; D might be TRBD1 (5 bases). This CDR3 spans 15 amino acids. CDR1 MNHEY and CDR2 SMNVEV come from the germline V gene (reference sequence). Trimming stripped 6 bases from V and 1 base from J, with 15 bases between.